The 17 T cell receptor beta chains listed next were all sequenced from one sample in a study of CD8+ T cells in alopecia areata. RNA extraction and reverse transcription yielded cDNA as sequencing template. Method: immunoSEQ multiplex PCR; TCRdb's copy keeps in-frame clones and lacks some. The table lists 110,000 to 150,000 clones, roughly 46% of them singletons. Sequences were derived from CD4+ T cells sorted from blood, sampled at week 0. The receptor source for this set is a human donor with alopecia areata.

This clone was recorded once. V gene TRBV5-1 combines with J gene TRBJ2-5, with TRBD2 matching over 10 bases. The CDR3 is made up of 16 amino acids. CDR1 and CDR2 (germline): SGHRS, YFSETQ. V was clipped by 0 bases and J by 2 bases; unmatched bases: 4. In DNA form, the CDR3 reads TGCGCCAGCAGCTTGGGACTAGCGGGCGGACAAGAGACCCAGTACTTC. Translated, it gives CASSLGLAGGQETQYF.

This chain uses TRBV5-1 with TRBJ2-5; TRBD2 matches at 8 bases. The CDR3 has 14 amino acids. Germline V CDR1 and CDR2: SGHRS, YFSETQ. The V gene end was trimmed by 5 bases and the J gene end by 4 bases; junction bases not matched to a gene: 7. In DNA, the CDR3 is TGCGCCAGCAGATCACTAGCGGTCCTAGAGACCCAGTACTTC. Translated: CASRSLAVLETQYF.

The V gene is TRBV29-1, the J gene TRBJ2-3, with D perhaps TRBD2 (6 bases). CDR1 and CDR2 from the germline V gene are SQVTM and ANQGSEA. CDR3 length equals 14 residues. V gave up 7 bases and J gave up 1 base, with 15 bases separating them. CDR3 DNA sequence: TGCAGCGCTACCGGGACTGGACGCACAGATACGCAGTATTTT. This translates into CSATGTGRTDTQYF.

The rearrangement links TRBV30 to TRBJ1-2, with D unclear. This CDR3 is built from 12 residues. Germline CDR1 reads GTSNPN; CDR2 reads SVGIG (reference sequence). The V end was cut by 1 base, the J end by 6 bases, with 9 bases between. CDR3 sequence: CAWSETPHGYTF. CDR3 nucleotide sequence: TGTGCCTGGAGTGAGACTCCCCATGGCTACACCTTC.

The chain is built from TRBV6-1 and TRBJ1-2; D ambiguous. CDR1 MNHNS and CDR2 SASEGT come from the germline V gene. CDR3 length: 15 amino acids. Trimming pared 2 bases from V and 2 bases from J, leaving 12 bases between. The CDR3 loop is CASSERVRGNYGYTF. The CDR3 coding sequence is TGTGCCAGCAGTGAACGTGTTAGAGGGAACTATGGCTACACCTTC.

The chain recombines TRBV18 with TRBJ2-7; 8 bases are shared with TRBD2. The trim removed 3 bases at V and 6 bases at J, leaving 13 bases unmatched. Germline V gene lookup returns CDR1 KGHSH and CDR2 LQKENI. The CDR3 has 16 residues. The chain's CDR3 is CASSPLGAGVPSEQYF. CDR3 coding DNA: TGTGCCAGCTCACCGCTCGGAGCGGGAGTACCCTCCGAGCAGTACTTC.

This chain joins TRBV11-1 and TRBJ2-5; D gene ambiguous. This CDR3 spans 11 amino acids. V lost 8 bases to trimming and J lost 4 bases, with 8 bases between them. In germline, CDR1 is SGHAT, CDR2 FQDESV (reference sequence). The CDR3 here is CASSLGETQYF. CDR3 nucleotide sequence: TGTGCCAGCTCCCTAGGAGAGACCCAGTACTTC.

CDR3 residues: CASSFRGYNYGYTF. The CDR3 DNA is TGTGCCAGCAGCTTTAGGGGCTACAACTATGGCTACACCTTC. The chain joins TRBV7-2 to TRBJ1-2; D perhaps matches TRBD1 (5 bases). The ends were cut back, 3 bases at V and 2 bases at J, with 10 bases in the middle. CDR3 length: 14 residues. In germline, CDR1 is SGHTA, CDR2 FQGNSA.

The table lists this clone with a few counts. The chain carries TRBV7-8 and TRBJ2-7; D remains ambiguous. Trimming left V 0 bases short and J 6 bases short, with 9 bases between. The CDR3 loop spans 13 amino acids. Looked up from germline, CDR1 is SGHVS and CDR2 is FQNEAQ. The CDR3 protein is CASSLAGLGEQYF. In DNA form, the CDR3 reads TGTGCCAGCAGCTTAGCGGGGTTGGGCGAGCAGTACTTC.

In this sample, this clone turned up a few times. The chain couples TRBV18 to TRBJ2-3; TRBD2 agrees at 8 bases. The junction had 7 bases not matched to a gene; V was cut back by 6 bases and J by 5 bases. Germline V gene lookup returns CDR1 KGHSH and CDR2 LQKENI. CDR3 length equals 14 residues. Written as DNA, the CDR3 is TGTGCCAGCTCCGCCACCAGCGGGAGAGATACGCAGTATTTT. Translated: CASSATSGRDTQYF. The full variable domain, rest sourced from reference TRBV18 and TRBJ2-3, is NAGVMQNPRHLVRRRGQEARLRCSPMKGHSHVYWYRQLPEEGLKFMVYLQKENIIDESGMPKERFSAEFPKEGPSILRIQQVVRGDSAAYFCASSATSGRDTQYFGPGTRLTVL.

This clone was counted only a few times. The genes are TRBV6-5 and TRBJ2-7, with D tentatively TRBD1 (6 bases). Germline CDR1 and CDR2: MNHEY and SVGAGI. Trimming shortened V by 6 bases and J by 2 bases, and 14 bases separated the two germline ends. This CDR3 has 14 amino acids. The DNA of the CDR3 is TGTGCCAGCAGCAAGGGGGAACGGGCCTACGAGCAGTACTTC. Translating gives CASSKGERAYEQYF.

The V gene is TRBV29-1, the J gene TRBJ2-1, with D tentatively TRBD1 or TRBD2 (5 bases each). Deletions cut 7 bases from V and 0 bases from J, with 10 bases between. The CDR3 has 13 amino acids. CDR1 is SQVTM and CDR2 is ANQGSEA in the germline V gene. CDR3 in DNA: TGCAGCGGTGAGGGGAGCTCCTACAATGAGCAGTTCTTC. Translated: CSGEGSSYNEQFF.

The V call is TRBV9, the J call TRBJ2-2; weak D call: TRBD2 (6 bases). The CDR3 consists of 13 residues. CDR1 and CDR2 (germline): SGDLS, YYNGEE. With 8 bases removed from V and 3 bases from J, the gap between germline ends came to 11 bases. CDR3 in amino acids: CASLRDYTGELFF. The CDR3 nucleotides read TGTGCCAGTTTGCGGGACTACACCGGGGAGCTGTTTTTT.

This clone was observed a handful of times. V usage is TRBV4-2 and J usage is TRBJ2-1, with 7 bases matching TRBD2. This CDR3 comprises 16 residues. Germline lookup yields CDR1 LGHNA and CDR2 YNFKEQ. The trim removed 1 base at V and 4 bases at J, leaving 7 bases unmatched. DNA for the CDR3: TGTGCCAGCAGCCAAGGTGGTGGGAGGGGATACAATGAGCAGTTCTTC. Residues: CASSQGGGRGYNEQFF.

This rearrangement joins TRBV18 to TRBJ2-7, with 10 bases fitting TRBD1. The V and J ends lost 5 bases and 2 bases, in that order; junction bases with no gene match: 3. The CDR3 loop spans 14 amino acids. Germline CDR1 is KGHSH and CDR2 is LQKENI. CDR3 protein: CASSSGQGTYEQYF. CDR3 nucleotide sequence: TGTGCCAGCTCATCGGGACAGGGGACCTACGAGCAGTACTTC. Full variable domain (outside the CDR3, taken from reference TRBV18 and TRBJ2-7): NAGVMQNPRHLVRRRGQEARLRCSPMKGHSHVYWYRQLPEEGLKFMVYLQKENIIDESGMPKERFSAEFPKEGPSILRIQQVVRGDSAAYFCASSSGQGTYEQYFGPGTRLTVT.

This clone was observed a few times. V and J are TRBV5-1 and TRBJ1-1; tentatively, D is TRBD1 (5 bases). V lost 3 bases, J lost 5 bases, and 20 bases lay in between. Germline V gene lookup returns CDR1 SGHRS and CDR2 YFSETQ. This CDR3 has 16 residues. Written as DNA, the CDR3 is TGCGCCAGCAGCTCTGCGGGACCTGGAGGATGGACTGAAGCTTTCTTT. The encoded protein is CASSSAGPGGWTEAFF.

J is TRBJ2-7 and V is TRBV19, with D maybe TRBD1 (5 bases). Germline V CDR1 and CDR2: LNHDA, SQIVND (reference sequence). The CDR3 totals 15 residues. Between the trimmed V and J ends, which lost 6 bases and 4 bases, there was a span of 19 bases. The CDR3 coding sequence is TGTGCCAGTAGCTCCCGAGACAGCTCCCTATACGAGCAGTACTTC. It yields the protein CASSSRDSSLYEQYF.